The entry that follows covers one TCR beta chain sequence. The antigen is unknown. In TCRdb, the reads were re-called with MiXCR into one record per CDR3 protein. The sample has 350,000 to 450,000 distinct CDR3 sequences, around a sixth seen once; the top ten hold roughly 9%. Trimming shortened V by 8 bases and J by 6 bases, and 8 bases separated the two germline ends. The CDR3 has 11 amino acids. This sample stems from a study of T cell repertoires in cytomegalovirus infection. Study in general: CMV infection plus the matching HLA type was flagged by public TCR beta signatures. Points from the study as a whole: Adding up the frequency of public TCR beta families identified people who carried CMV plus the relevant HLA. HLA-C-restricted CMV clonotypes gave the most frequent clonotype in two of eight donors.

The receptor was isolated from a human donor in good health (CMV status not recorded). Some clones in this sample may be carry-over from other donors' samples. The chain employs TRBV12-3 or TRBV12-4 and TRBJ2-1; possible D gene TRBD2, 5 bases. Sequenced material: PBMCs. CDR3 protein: CASAAVNEQFF. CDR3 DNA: TGTGCCAGCGCAGCGGTCAATGAGCAGTTCTTC.